Given below is one T cell receptor (beta chain) in context. The target of this receptor is not known. The CDR3 end is not reached by the read, which stops 3 residues before it; the germline J gene fills it in. This record comes from a study of TET2 disruption in CD19-targeted CAR T cells (dated by TCRdb to 2016 to 2018). Notes on the research overall: The number of samples was determined by the original clinical trial design and by which samples were available, and no additional inclusion criteria were applied.

Deep sequencing of the TCR beta chain was done using the immunoSEQ assay. Per the authors' processing: Clonotype frequencies were computed using only productive TCR beta rearrangements. Held by TCRdb, this immuneACCESS table contains in-frame sequences only and omits some clones. Under half of the omission traces to an unresolved V gene where checked; the cause of the rest is unknown. From that table come the V and J calls and clone size; the DNA was used to work out D and trimming. The sample's clone listing holds approximately 27,000 clones. The top ten clones comprise about 2% of the sample. The treatment or condition label corresponds to: autologous CTL019 cells: CD19 CAR with 4-1BB and CD3 zeta domains. The CD19 CAR incorporated TCR zeta and 4-1BB costimulatory signaling domains. T cells for CTL019 manufacturing were collected from peripheral blood by means of leukapheresis. The DNeasy Blood and Tissue Kit was used to extract genomic DNA from pre-infusion T cells, peripheral blood, or sorted post-infusion T cells.

Including cysteine and phenylalanine, the CDR3 has 15 amino acids. Only the CDR3 bases that were read are kept: 36 of them, in frame from base 1. Taken from the germline V gene, the CDR1 and CDR2 loops are SNHLY and FYNNEI. At the junction V is shortened by 3 bases and J by 0 bases, with 9 bases in between. General conclusions and limits of the study: Conclusions about the CAR T cells of the patient were based on extensive analysis of a single subject.

The clonotype comes from a man aged 65 to 85 with chronic lymphocytic leukemia. The V and J segments used are TRBV2 and TRBJ1-3, with TRBD1 tentatively as D gene (5 bases match). Sample: CD8- CAR+ T cells sorted from cultured blood T cells, taken for CD19 CAR T cell therapy. The label giving this sample's cell subset or site can be read as: CD8-negative CAR-positive T cells from the infusion product. CDR3 loop: CASSDTGSSGNTIYF. The covered CDR3 bases are TGTGCCAGCAGTGACACAGGTAGCTCTGGAAACACC.